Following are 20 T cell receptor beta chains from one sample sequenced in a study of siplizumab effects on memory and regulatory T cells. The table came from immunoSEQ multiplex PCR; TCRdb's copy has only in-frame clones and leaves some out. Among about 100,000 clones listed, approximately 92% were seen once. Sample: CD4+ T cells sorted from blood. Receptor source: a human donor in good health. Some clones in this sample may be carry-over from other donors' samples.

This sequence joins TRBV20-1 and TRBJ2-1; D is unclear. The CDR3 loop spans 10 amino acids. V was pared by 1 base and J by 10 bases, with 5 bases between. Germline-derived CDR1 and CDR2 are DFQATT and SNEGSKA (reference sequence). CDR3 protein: CSARVGEQFF. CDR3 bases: TGCAGTGCTAGAGTTGGGGAGCAGTTCTTC.

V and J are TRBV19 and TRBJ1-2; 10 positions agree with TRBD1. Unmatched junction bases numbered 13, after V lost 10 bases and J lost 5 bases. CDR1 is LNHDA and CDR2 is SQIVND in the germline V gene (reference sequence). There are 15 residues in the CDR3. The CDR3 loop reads CATARGGQGQYGYTF. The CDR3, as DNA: TGTGCCACCGCAAGAGGGGGACAGGGGCAATATGGCTACACCTTC. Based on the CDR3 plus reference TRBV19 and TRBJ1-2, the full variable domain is DGGITQSPKYLFRKEGQNVTLSCEQNLNHDAMYWYRQDPGQGLRLIYYSQIVNDFQKGDIAEGYSVSREKKESFPLTVTSAQKNPTAFYLCATARGGQGQYGYTFGSGTRLTVV.

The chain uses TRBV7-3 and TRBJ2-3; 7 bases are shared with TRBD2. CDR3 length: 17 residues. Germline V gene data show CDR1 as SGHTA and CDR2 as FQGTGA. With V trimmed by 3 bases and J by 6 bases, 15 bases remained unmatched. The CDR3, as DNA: TGTGCCAGCAGCTTGGCTAGCGGAGGAGGGTTAGTTGATACGCAGTATTTT. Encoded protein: CASSLASGGGLVDTQYF. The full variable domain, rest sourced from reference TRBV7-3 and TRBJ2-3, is GAGVSQTPSNKVTEKGKYVELRCDPISGHTALYWYRQSLGQGPEFLIYFQGTGAADDSGLPNDRFFAVRPEGSVSTLKIQRTERGDSAVYLCASSLASGGGLVDTQYFGPGTRLTVL.

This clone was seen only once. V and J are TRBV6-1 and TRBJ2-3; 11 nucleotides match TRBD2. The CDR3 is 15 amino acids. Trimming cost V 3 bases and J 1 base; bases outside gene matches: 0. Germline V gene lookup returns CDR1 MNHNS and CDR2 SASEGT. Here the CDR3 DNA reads TGTGCCAGCAGTGATAGCGGGAGGGGCACAGATACGCAGTATTTT. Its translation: CASSDSGRGTDTQYF.

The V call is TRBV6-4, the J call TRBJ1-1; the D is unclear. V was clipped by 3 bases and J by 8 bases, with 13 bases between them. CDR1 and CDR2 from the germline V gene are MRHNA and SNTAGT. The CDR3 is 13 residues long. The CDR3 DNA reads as TGTGCCAGCAGTGAGGGTCCTACAACGGAAGCTTTCTTT. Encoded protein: CASSEGPTTEAFF.

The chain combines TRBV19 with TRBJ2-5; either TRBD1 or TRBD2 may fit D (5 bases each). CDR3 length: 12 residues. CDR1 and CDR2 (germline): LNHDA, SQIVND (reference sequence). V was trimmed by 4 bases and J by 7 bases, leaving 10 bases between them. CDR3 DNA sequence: TGTGCCAGTAGTACATCCGGGGCGACCCAGTACTTC. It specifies CASSTSGATQYF.

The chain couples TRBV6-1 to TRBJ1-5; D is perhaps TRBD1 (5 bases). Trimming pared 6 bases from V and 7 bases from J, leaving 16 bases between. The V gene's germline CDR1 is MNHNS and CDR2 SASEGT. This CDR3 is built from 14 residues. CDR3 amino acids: CASREGMGKQPQHF. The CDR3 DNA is TGTGCCAGCAGGGAGGGGATGGGAAAACAGCCCCAGCATTTT.

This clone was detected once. Here the CDR3 DNA reads TGTGCCAGTAGTTTCCGACAGGGGGCATTGAGGGAGCAGTACTTC. Protein: CASSFRQGALREQYF. The V and J genes are TRBV19 and TRBJ2-7; 10 bases match TRBD1. V dropped 5 bases and J dropped 7; count of bases not matched to a gene: 11. The CDR3 runs 15 residues. Germline loops: CDR1 LNHDA, CDR2 SQIVND (reference sequence).

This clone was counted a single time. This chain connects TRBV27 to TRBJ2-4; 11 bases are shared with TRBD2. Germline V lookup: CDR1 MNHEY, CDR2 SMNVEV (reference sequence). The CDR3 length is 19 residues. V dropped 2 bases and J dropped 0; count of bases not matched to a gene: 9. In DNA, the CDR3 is TGTGCCAGCAGTTTAGGCCTAGCGGGAGGATCCTTAGCCAAAAACATTCAGTACTTC. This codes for CASSLGLAGGSLAKNIQYF.

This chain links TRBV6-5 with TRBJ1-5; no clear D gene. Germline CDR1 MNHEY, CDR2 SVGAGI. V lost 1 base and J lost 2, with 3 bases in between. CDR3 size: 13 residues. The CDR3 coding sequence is TGTGCCAGCAGTTACTTAGGCAATCAGCCCCAGCATTTT. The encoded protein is CASSYLGNQPQHF.

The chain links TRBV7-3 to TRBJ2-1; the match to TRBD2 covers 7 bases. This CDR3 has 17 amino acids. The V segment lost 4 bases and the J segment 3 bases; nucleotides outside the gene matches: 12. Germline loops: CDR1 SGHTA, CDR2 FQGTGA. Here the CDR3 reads CASSSHPGASGYNEQFF. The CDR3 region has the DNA TGTGCCAGCAGCTCGCACCCCGGGGCTAGCGGCTACAATGAGCAGTTCTTC.

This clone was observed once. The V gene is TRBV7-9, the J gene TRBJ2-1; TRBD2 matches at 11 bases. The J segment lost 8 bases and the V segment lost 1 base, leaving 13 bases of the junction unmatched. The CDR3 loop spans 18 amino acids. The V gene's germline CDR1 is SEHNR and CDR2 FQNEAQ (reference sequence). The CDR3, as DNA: TGTGCCAGCAGCTTAGTAGGGGTCGGGACTAGCGGACTCTATGAGCAGTTCTTC. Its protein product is CASSLVGVGTSGLYEQFF.

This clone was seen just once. CDR3 amino acids: CASSGRTEHYSNQPQHF. CDR3 bases: TGTGCCAGTAGTGGGAGGACAGAGCATTATAGCAATCAGCCCCAGCATTTT. The chain is built from TRBV19 and TRBJ1-5; possible D gene TRBD1, 6 bases. The V end lost 5 bases, the J end lost 0 bases, and 17 bases lay between the germline ends. The CDR3 covers 17 residues. Germline V lookup: CDR1 LNHDA, CDR2 SQIVND (reference sequence).

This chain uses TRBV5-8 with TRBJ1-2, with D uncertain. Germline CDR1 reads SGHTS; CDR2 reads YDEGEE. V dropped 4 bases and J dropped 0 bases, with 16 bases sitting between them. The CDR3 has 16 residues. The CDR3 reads CASSLIMTRSNYGYTF. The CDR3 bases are TGTGCCAGCAGCCTAATAATGACACGCTCTAACTATGGCTACACCTTC.

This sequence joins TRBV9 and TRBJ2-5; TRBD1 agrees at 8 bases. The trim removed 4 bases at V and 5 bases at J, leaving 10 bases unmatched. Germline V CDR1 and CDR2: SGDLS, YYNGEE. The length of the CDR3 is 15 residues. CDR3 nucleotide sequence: TGTGCCAGCAGCCCCCGGACAGGGTCGGGGGAGACCCAGTACTTC. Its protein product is CASSPRTGSGETQYF.

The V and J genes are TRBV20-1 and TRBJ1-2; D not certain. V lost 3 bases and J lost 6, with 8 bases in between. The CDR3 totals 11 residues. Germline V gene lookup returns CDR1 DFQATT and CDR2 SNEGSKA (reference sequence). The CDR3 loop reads CSASGPNGYTF. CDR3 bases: TGCAGTGCTAGCGGTCCGAATGGCTACACCTTC.

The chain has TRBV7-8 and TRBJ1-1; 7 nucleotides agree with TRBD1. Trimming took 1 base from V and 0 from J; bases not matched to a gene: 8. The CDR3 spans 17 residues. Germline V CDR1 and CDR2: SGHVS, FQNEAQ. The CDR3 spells CASSLGTGARMNTEAFF. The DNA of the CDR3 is TGTGCCAGCAGCTTAGGGACAGGAGCACGCATGAACACTGAAGCTTTCTTT.

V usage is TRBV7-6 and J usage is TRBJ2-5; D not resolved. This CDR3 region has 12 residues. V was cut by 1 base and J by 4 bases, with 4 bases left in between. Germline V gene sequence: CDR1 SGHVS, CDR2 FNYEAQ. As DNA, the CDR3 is TGTGCCAGCAGCTTAGAAAGAGAGACCCAGTACTTC. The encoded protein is CASSLERETQYF.

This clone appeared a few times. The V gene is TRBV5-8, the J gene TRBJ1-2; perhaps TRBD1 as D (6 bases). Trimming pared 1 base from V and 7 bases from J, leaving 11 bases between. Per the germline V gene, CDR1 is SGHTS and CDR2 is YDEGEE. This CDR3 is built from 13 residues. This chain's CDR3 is CASSLKGEVGYTF. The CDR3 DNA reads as TGTGCCAGCAGCTTGAAGGGGGAGGTTGGCTACACCTTC.

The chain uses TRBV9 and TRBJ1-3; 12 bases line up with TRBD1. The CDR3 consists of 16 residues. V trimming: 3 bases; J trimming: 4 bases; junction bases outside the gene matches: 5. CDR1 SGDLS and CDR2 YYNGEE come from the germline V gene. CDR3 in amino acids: CASSAGDRGQGNTIYF. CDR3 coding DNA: TGTGCCAGCAGCGCCGGGGACAGGGGGCAAGGAAACACCATATATTTT.